A single sample is the source of the 27 T cell receptor beta chains below, sequenced in a study of cytomegalovirus exposure and HLA in healthy donors. Vbeta (60) and Jbeta (13) primers were used in the PCR. The protocol was immunoSEQ multiplex PCR, while the TCRdb copy is restricted to in-frame clones and leaves out a portion. The data hold 130,000 or so clones, with approximately 84% observed a single time. The sample was PBMCs. The source is a woman aged 40 to 55 in good health and CMV-seronegative.

The V and J genes are TRBV2 and TRBJ2-7, with D possibly matching TRBD2 (7 bases). Deletions cut 7 bases from V and 3 bases from J, with 19 bases between. This CDR3 has 15 residues. The germline V gene has CDR1 SNHLY and CDR2 FYNNEI. The CDR3 nucleotides are TGTGCCAGCAAAGTAGGGGGGGCGATTCTCTACGAGCAGTACTTC. Its protein is CASKVGGAILYEQYF. Combining the CDR3 with reference TRBV2 and TRBJ2-7 gives the whole variable domain EPEVTQTPSHQVTQMGQEVILRCVPISNHLYFYWYRQILGQKVEFLVSFYNNEISEKSEIFDDQFSVERPDGSNFTLKIRSTKLEDSAMYFCASKVGGAILYEQYFGPGTRLTVT.

The V and J genes are TRBV19 and TRBJ1-2, with D perhaps matching TRBD1 (6 bases). CDR3 length: 14 amino acids. V lost 5 bases, J lost 3 bases, and 13 bases lay in between. CDR1 LNHDA and CDR2 SQIVND come from the germline V gene (reference sequence). CDR3 DNA sequence: TGTGCCAGTAGTGCCACAGGGAGGGACTATGGCTACACCTTC. Translating gives CASSATGRDYGYTF. The variable domain in full, completed from reference TRBV19 and TRBJ1-2, reads DGGITQSPKYLFRKEGQNVTLSCEQNLNHDAMYWYRQDPGQGLRLIYYSQIVNDFQKGDIAEGYSVSREKKESFPLTVTSAQKNPTAFYLCASSATGRDYGYTFGSGTRLTVV.

V usage is TRBV28 and J usage is TRBJ2-1, with 10 bases lining up with TRBD2. With V trimmed by 9 bases and J by 2 bases, 4 bases remained unmatched. Germline assignment: CDR1 MDHEN and CDR2 SYDVKM. The CDR3 extends over 14 amino acids. The chain's CDR3 is CASSLAGAYNEQFF. The CDR3 DNA reads TGTGCCAGTTCCCTAGCGGGAGCCTACAATGAGCAGTTCTTC.

This clone was observed a handful of times. The CDR3 spells CASSLAGGVLTPYNEQFF. DNA of the CDR3: TGTGCCAGCAGCTTAGCGGGCGGGGTCTTAACCCCTTACAATGAGCAGTTCTTC. The chain is built from TRBV11-2 and TRBJ2-1; D is possibly TRBD2 (6 bases). Germline V gene lookup returns CDR1 SGHAT and CDR2 FQNNGV. V lost 1 base, J lost 4 bases, and 20 bases lay in between. CDR3 size: 18 residues.

V usage is TRBV18 and J usage is TRBJ2-7; 7 bases agree with TRBD2. This CDR3 is built from 16 residues. Germline V gene lookup returns CDR1 KGHSH and CDR2 LQKENI. V lost 3 bases, J lost 0 bases, and 8 bases stayed unmatched. CDR3 DNA sequence: TGTGCCAGCTCACCCCGGGGTAGCGGGTCCTCCTACGAGCAGTACTTC. Encoded protein: CASSPRGSGSSYEQYF.

V usage is TRBV6-5 and J usage is TRBJ2-4, with D possibly TRBD1 on 6 matching bases. The CDR3 has 15 residues. Germline V gene data show CDR1 as MNHEY and CDR2 as SVGAGI. The V and J ends lost 5 bases and 1 base respectively, with 12 bases between them. The CDR3 bases are TGTGCCAGCAGTGTGGGGGCGAGGGCCAAAAACATTCAGTACTTC. It is translated as CASSVGARAKNIQYF.

The genes are TRBV19 and TRBJ2-3; a weak D match, TRBD1 (6 bases). Deletions cut 9 bases from V and 1 base from J, with 11 bases between. Looked up from germline, CDR1 is LNHDA and CDR2 is SQIVND (reference sequence). The CDR3 is 13 amino acids. The CDR3 loop is CASNRVGTDTQYF. Written as DNA, the CDR3 is TGTGCCAGCAACAGGGTTGGCACAGATACGCAGTATTTT.

The CDR3 protein is CASSYYGTLNTEAFF. DNA of the CDR3: TGTGCCAGCAGTTACTACGGGACATTGAACACTGAAGCTTTCTTT. The V and J genes are TRBV6-5 and TRBJ1-1, with D maybe TRBD1 (6 bases). V lost 1 base to trimming and J lost 0 bases, with 9 bases between them. CDR3 size: 15 residues. The germline gives CDR1 MNHEY, CDR2 SVGAGI.

The chain uses TRBV19 and TRBJ2-2; 8 bases are a match to TRBD1. CDR1 and CDR2 (germline): LNHDA, SQIVND (reference sequence). Trimming at V came to 5 bases and at J to 2 bases, leaving 7 bases not matched to a gene. This CDR3 has 16 residues. The CDR3 sequence is CASSVRQGSNTGELFF. CDR3 bases: TGTGCCAGTAGTGTCCGACAGGGGAGTAACACCGGGGAGCTGTTTTTT.

The V call is TRBV6-1, the J call TRBJ1-2; no firm D call. Trimming removed 1 base from V and 1 base from J, with 13 bases in between. Germline V gene lookup returns CDR1 MNHNS and CDR2 SASEGT. The CDR3 length is 16 residues. DNA for the CDR3: TGTGCCAGCAGTGAAGGACACTCTGCACATAACTATGGCTACACCTTC. It codes for CASSEGHSAHNYGYTF.

The rearrangement joins TRBV5-1 to TRBJ2-3, with TRBD2 as a possible D gene (7 bases). The CDR3 runs to 14 residues. CDR1 and CDR2 (germline): SGHRS, YFSETQ. V was pared by 7 bases and J by 2 bases, with 14 bases between. The CDR3 nucleotides are TGCGCCAGCTGGGGGGGGGCTACCACAGATACGCAGTATTTT. Its translation is CASWGGATTDTQYF.

The chain is built from TRBV7-3 and TRBJ2-3, with D tentatively TRBD2 (6 bases). The CDR3 spans 15 residues. CDR1 and CDR2 (germline): SGHTA, FQGTGA. Trimming stripped 5 bases from V and 3 bases from J, with 15 bases between. The CDR3 nucleotides are TGTGCCAGCAGCGCGCGCGGGATTGGAACAGATACGCAGTATTTT. Amino acids: CASSARGIGTDTQYF.

The genes are TRBV11-1 and TRBJ2-3, with D possibly TRBD2 on 5 matching bases. The V and J ends lost 1 base and 5 bases respectively, with 22 bases between them. The V gene's germline CDR1 is SGHAT and CDR2 FQDESV (reference sequence). There are 18 residues in the CDR3. CDR3 loop: CASSLVSSGSNVIDTQYF. CDR3 nucleotide sequence: TGTGCCAGCAGCTTAGTTTCCAGCGGTAGTAATGTCATAGATACGCAGTATTTT.

This clone was observed a handful of times. V is TRBV28 and J is TRBJ2-5; 8 nucleotides match TRBD1. The J call could be wrong; TRBJ2-7 is a better fit for the DNA end. CDR1 is MDHEN and CDR2 is SYDVKM in the germline V gene. There are 15 residues in the CDR3. CDR3 protein: CASSLGTGRIHEQYF. CDR3 coding DNA: TGTGCCAGCAGTTTGGGGACAGGTCGGATCCACGAGCAGTACTTC.

This rearrangement joins TRBV18 to TRBJ2-7; 12 nucleotides align to TRBD2. Germline V gene sequence: CDR1 KGHSH, CDR2 LQKENI. The CDR3 has 15 amino acids. V was pared by 1 base and J by 8 bases, with 6 bases of the junction left unmatched. The CDR3 DNA reads as TGTGCCAGCTCACCACAAGAGACTAGCGGGAGTAAGCAGTACTTC. It encodes CASSPQETSGSKQYF.

The J gene is TRBJ2-4, the V gene TRBV2, with a weak D call TRBD1 (7 bases). CDR3 size: 14 residues. CDR1 is SNHLY, CDR2 FYNNEI, per germline. V lost 6 bases to trimming and J lost 8 bases, with 17 bases between them. The CDR3 spells CASSGIPGGYIQYF. Here the CDR3 DNA reads TGTGCCAGCAGCGGAATCCCAGGGGGGTACATTCAGTACTTC. Full variable domain (missing parts from reference TRBV2 and TRBJ2-4): EPEVTQTPSHQVTQMGQEVILRCVPISNHLYFYWYRQILGQKVEFLVSFYNNEISEKSEIFDDQFSVERPDGSNFTLKIRSTKLEDSAMYFCASSGIPGGYIQYFGAGTRLSVL.

This sequence joins TRBV21-1 and TRBJ1-5. TRBV21-1 is recorded as a pseudogene. This CDR3 is 21 amino acids long. The CDR3 DNA is TGTGCCAGCAGCAAAGTATCGGGAGGGGATAAGGGGGAAAAGAGCAATCAGCCCCAGCATTTT. Amino acids: CASSKVSGGDKGEKSNQPQHF.

The CDR3 is CASTTGLREQYF. The CDR3 DNA reads TGTGCCAGCACGACAGGGTTACGAGAGCAGTACTTC. This chain joins TRBV28 and TRBJ2-7, with 7 bases matching TRBD1. The V segment lost 7 bases and the J segment 7 bases; nucleotides outside the gene matches: 7. This CDR3 region has 12 residues. The germline gives CDR1 MDHEN, CDR2 SYDVKM. Variable domain in full (rest from reference TRBV28 and TRBJ2-7): DVKVTQSSRYLVKRTGEKVFLECVQDMDHENMFWYRQDPGLGLRLIYFSYDVKMKEKGDIPEGYSVSREKKERFSLILESASTNQTSMYLCASTTGLREQYFGPGTRLTVT.

The J gene is TRBJ1-2, the V gene TRBV2; D unresolved. The CDR3 consists of 11 residues. V dropped 4 bases and J dropped 8 bases, with 8 bases sitting between them. CDR1 and CDR2 from the germline V gene are SNHLY and FYNNEI. This CDR3 is CASSAAGGYTF. The CDR3 DNA sequence: TGTGCCAGCAGTGCGGCCGGGGGCTACACCTTC.

This clone came up once. This sequence joins TRBV6-5 and TRBJ2-1; D ambiguous. Germline CDR1 is MNHEY and CDR2 is SVGAGI. The V gene lost 4 bases and the J gene lost 3 bases, with 13 bases spanning the gap. The CDR3 extends over 15 amino acids. In DNA form, the CDR3 reads TGTGCCAGCAGTTTCGATCTCGCGAGCTACAATGAGCAGTTCTTC. Its translation: CASSFDLASYNEQFF.

J is TRBJ2-7 and V is TRBV7-9; 8 bases are shared with TRBD2. Germline V CDR1 and CDR2: SEHNR, FQNEAQ (reference sequence). The CDR3 has 14 amino acids. V gave up 5 bases and J gave up 1 base; unmatched junction bases: 4. CDR3 coding DNA: TGTGCCAGCAGCCAAAGCGGGAGATCCTACGAGCAGTACTTC. This sequence encodes CASSQSGRSYEQYF.

The chain links TRBV11-1 to TRBJ1-1; D is possibly TRBD1 (5 bases). V lost 3 bases and J lost 5, with 10 bases in between. This CDR3 comprises 13 residues. Germline-derived CDR1 and CDR2 are SGHAT and FQDESV (reference sequence). CDR3 residues: CASSFGHGTEAFF. CDR3 sequence (DNA): TGTGCCAGCAGCTTTGGACACGGGACTGAAGCTTTCTTT.

This clone was recorded once. This chain connects TRBV2 to TRBJ1-2, with TRBD1 identical over 7 bases. This CDR3 contains 14 residues. The V gene end was trimmed by 3 bases and the J gene end by 8 bases; junction bases not matched to a gene: 9. Germline V gene sequence: CDR1 SNHLY, CDR2 FYNNEI. CDR3 sequence: CASSDLQGLGGYTF. The CDR3 DNA reads as TGTGCCAGCAGTGATCTACAGGGGCTGGGGGGCTACACCTTC.

The sample holds a few counts of this clone. The chain is built from TRBV5-1 and TRBJ1-2; 10 positions agree with TRBD1. Germline lookup yields CDR1 SGHRS and CDR2 YFSETQ. The CDR3 length is 14 residues. V shed 7 bases, J shed 3 bases, and the junction held 6 bases outside the gene matches. The CDR3 DNA sequence: TGCGCCAGCGGCCGGGACAGGGGAGACTATGGCTACACCTTC. Translating gives CASGRDRGDYGYTF.

The chain employs TRBV4-2 and TRBJ2-7; TRBD2 might be the D (6 bases). The germline gives CDR1 LGHNA, CDR2 YNFKEQ. The germline V and J ends were trimmed by 5 bases and 0 bases, with 14 bases remaining between them. CDR3 size: 15 residues. This CDR3 reads CASSWGVANSYEQYF. The CDR3 DNA follows: TGTGCCAGCAGCTGGGGGGTTGCGAACTCCTACGAGCAGTACTTC.

The chain links TRBV27 to TRBJ2-1, with D tentatively TRBD1 (5 bases). The V end was cut by 3 bases, the J end by 2 bases, with 8 bases between. CDR3 length: 14 residues. From germline, CDR1 is MNHEY and CDR2 SMNVEV (reference sequence). CDR3 protein: CASSLGLPYNEQFF. In DNA, the CDR3 is TGTGCCAGCAGTTTGGGGCTCCCCTACAATGAGCAGTTCTTC.

The rearrangement links TRBV6-1 to TRBJ1-2, with unresolved D. V lost 9 bases and J 7 bases, leaving 21 bases between the germline ends. CDR1 and CDR2 (germline): MNHNS, SASEGT. The CDR3 extends over 14 amino acids. The CDR3 DNA sequence: TGTGCCAGTCTGAATTGGGGAGGGAAGGTTGGCTACACCTTC. Its translation is CASLNWGGKVGYTF.